This T cell receptor beta chain came from a study of blood T cell repertoires in COVID-19. Overall study: Acute and convalescent COVID-19 specimens originated in the United States, Italy and Spain. The cDNA or gDNA used as material had been derived from T cells, B-cell-depleted T cells, or PBMCs.

The ends were cut back, 5 bases at V and 3 bases at J, with 13 bases in the middle. Germline CDR1 and CDR2: LGHDT and YNNKEL (reference sequence). This CDR3 comprises 15 residues. A few counts support this clone. The authors' processing: Estimated nucleated cell counts came from reference gene primer amplification. Profiled with immunoSEQ multiplex PCR; TCRdb holds only in-frame clones, not every one. The V and J calls and the clone size are those of that table, but D and trimming were determined from the DNA. The sample comprises about 280,000 clones, around 90% of which are singletons, and 0.94% rests with the top ten.

The chain is built from TRBV3-1 (or the pseudogene TRBV3-2) and TRBJ2-2, with TRBD2 as a possible D gene (5 bases). The sample taken for sequencing was peripheral blood. This sequence was found in a woman aged 40 to 50 who had recovered from COVID-19. The DNA for the CDR3 is TGTGCCAGCAGCGCTCTGAACGGGGACACCGGGGAGCTGTTTTTT. It translates to CASSALNGDTGELFF.